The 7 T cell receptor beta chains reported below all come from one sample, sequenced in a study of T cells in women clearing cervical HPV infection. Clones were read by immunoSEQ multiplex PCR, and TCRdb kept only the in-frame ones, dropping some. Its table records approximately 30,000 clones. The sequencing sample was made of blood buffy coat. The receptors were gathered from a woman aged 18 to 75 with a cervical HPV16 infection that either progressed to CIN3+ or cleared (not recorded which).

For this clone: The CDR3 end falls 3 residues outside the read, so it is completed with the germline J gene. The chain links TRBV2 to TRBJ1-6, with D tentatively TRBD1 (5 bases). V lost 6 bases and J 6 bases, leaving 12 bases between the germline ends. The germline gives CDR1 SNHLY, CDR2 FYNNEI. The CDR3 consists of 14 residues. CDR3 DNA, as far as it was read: TGTGCCAGCAGAGGGCGGGGCGGTAATTCACCC. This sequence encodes CASRGRGGNSP. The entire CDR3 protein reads CASRGRGGNSPLHF.

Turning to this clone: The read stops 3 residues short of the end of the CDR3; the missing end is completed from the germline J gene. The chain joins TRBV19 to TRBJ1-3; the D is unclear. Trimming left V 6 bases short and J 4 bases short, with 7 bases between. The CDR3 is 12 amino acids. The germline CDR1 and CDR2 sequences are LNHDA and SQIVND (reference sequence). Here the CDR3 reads CASRAKGNTIYF. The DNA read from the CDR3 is TGTGCCAGTAGGGCCAAGGGAAACACC.

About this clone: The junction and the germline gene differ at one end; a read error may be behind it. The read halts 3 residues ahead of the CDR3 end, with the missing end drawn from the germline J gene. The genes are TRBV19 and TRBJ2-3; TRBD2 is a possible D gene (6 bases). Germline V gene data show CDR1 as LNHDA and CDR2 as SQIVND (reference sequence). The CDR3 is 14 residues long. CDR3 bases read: TGTGCCAGTACTAAAGTCGGGGGTACAGAGACG. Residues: CASTKVGGTET. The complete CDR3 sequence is CASTKVGGTETQYF.

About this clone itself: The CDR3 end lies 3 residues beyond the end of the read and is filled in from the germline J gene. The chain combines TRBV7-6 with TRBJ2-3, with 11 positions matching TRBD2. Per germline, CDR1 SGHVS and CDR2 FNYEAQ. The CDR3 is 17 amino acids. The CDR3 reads CASSLSPLAGGLRTQYF. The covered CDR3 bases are TGTGCCAGCAGCTTGTCCCCCCTAGCGGGAGGTCTGAGGACG.

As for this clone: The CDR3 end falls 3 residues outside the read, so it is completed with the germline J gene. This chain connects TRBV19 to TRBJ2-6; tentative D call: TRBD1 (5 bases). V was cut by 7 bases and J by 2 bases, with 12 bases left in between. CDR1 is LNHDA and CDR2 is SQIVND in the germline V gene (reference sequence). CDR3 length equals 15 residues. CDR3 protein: CASTKPGTGANVLTF. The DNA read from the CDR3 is TGTGCCAGTACCAAACCAGGGACTGGGGCCAACGTC.

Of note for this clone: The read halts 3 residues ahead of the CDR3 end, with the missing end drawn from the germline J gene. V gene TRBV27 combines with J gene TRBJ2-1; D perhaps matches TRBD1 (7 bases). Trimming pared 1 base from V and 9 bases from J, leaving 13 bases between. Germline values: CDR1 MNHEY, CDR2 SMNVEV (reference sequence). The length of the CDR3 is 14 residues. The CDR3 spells CASSLFQGGGEQFF. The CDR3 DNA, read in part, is TGTGCCAGCAGTTTATTTCAGGGGGGTGGTGAG.

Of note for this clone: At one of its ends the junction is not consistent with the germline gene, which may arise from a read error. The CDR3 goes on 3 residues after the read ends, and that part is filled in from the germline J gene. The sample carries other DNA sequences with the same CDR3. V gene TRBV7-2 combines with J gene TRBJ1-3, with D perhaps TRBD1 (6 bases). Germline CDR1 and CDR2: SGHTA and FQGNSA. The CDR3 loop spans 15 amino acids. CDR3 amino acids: CASSPQGTSGNTIYF. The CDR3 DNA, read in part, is TGTGCCAGCAGCCCCCAGGGGACCTCTGGAAACACA.